These 2 T cell receptor beta chains share one sample of origin, sequenced in a study of cytomegalovirus exposure and HLA in healthy donors. PCR involved 60 Vbeta and 13 Jbeta primers. TCRdb keeps only in-frame clones here, not all; method: immunoSEQ multiplex PCR. The repertoire has about 200,000 clones, roughly 68% of them found once; the top ten carry 1.8%. The material sequenced was PBMCs. These receptor sequences come from a young woman in good health and CMV-seronegative.

The V gene is TRBV9, the J gene TRBJ2-3; TRBD2 matches at 7 bases. Germline V gives CDR1 SGDLS, CDR2 YYNGEE. CDR3 size: 17 residues. Unmatched junction bases numbered 11, after V lost 1 base and J lost 3 bases. The CDR3 nucleotides read TGTGCCAGCAGCGTACGAGGACTAGACCCGGGAACAGATACGCAGTATTTT. This sequence encodes CASSVRGLDPGTDTQYF.

This chain uses TRBV11-2 with TRBJ1-4; D gene unclear. Trimming removed 2 bases at V and 8 bases at J, with 12 bases between. Germline values: CDR1 SGHAT, CDR2 FQNNGV. This CDR3 is built from 14 residues. The CDR3 sequence: CASSLNRGWEKLFF. In DNA form, the CDR3 reads TGTGCCAGCAGCTTAAACCGGGGTTGGGAAAAACTGTTTTTT.